The sequence of this T cell receptor beta chain was determined in a study of human T cells and chemical hapten exposure. Study-level information: After 6 days, upper back 0.01% DPC patch tests were scored. Per-sample TCR yields varied mainly from small pooled library volume differences.

This clonotype was seen ten or more times. MiXCR was run by TCRdb on the RACE reads, yielding one entry per CDR3 protein. Here the sample spans some 81,000 distinct CDR3 sequences, roughly 10% being singletons. Time point given: patch test 2, 6 weeks after DPC sensitization. Described treatment: therapeutic diphenylcyclopropenone sensitization with weekly scalp DPC. Patches went on only after blood had been drawn each time. The CDR3 length is 15 residues. V gave up 0 bases and J gave up 4 bases, with 12 bases separating them. CDR1 is LGHNA, CDR2 YNFKEQ, per germline. The chain is built from TRBV4-2 and TRBJ1-2; D remains ambiguous. This sample comprised whole blood, obtained in connection with sensitization to the hapten diphenylcyclopropenone (DPC). The receptor was isolated from a man aged 18 to 30 with alopecia areata. Some clones in this sample may be carry-over from other donors' samples. CDR3 in amino acids: CASSQESGNLYGYTF. CDR3 DNA: TGTGCCAGCAGCCAAGAATCTGGTAACCTCTATGGCTACACCTTC.